This T cell receptor (beta chain) was identified during a study of control samples from healthy donors and cancer patients. Assay: immunoSEQ multiplex PCR; the TCRdb copy retains only in-frame clones and omits some. The sample holds 130,000 or so clones, under 95% seen once. The CDR3 covers 15 residues. V trimming: 4 bases; J trimming: 0 bases; junction bases outside the gene matches: 3. Germline CDR1 is MDHEN and CDR2 is SYDVKM. V and J are TRBV28 and TRBJ2-7; 10 nucleotides line up with TRBD2. Sequenced sample: blood. This TCR came from a young man in good health. As DNA, the CDR3 is TGTGCCAGCAGTTCGATAGCGGGGGGCTCCTACGAGCAGTACTTC. Amino acid sequence: CASSSIAGGSYEQYF.